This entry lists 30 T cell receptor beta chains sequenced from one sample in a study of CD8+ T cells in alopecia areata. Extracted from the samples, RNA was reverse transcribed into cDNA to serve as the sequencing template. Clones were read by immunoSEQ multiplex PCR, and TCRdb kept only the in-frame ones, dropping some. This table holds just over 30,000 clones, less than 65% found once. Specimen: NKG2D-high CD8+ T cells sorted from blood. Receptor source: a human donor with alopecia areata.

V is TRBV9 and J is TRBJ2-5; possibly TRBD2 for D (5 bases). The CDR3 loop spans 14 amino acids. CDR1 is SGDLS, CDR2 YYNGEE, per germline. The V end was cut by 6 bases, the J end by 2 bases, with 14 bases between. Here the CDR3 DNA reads TGTGCCAGCAACCTAGGACTGGGACAAGAGACCCAGTACTTC. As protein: CASNLGLGQETQYF.

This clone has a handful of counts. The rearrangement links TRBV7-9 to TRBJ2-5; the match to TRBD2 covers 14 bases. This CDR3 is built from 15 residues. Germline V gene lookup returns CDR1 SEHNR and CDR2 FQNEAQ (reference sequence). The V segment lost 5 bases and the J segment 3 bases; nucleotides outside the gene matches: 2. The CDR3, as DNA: TGTGCCAGCAGCCGGACTAGCGGGAGGAAAGAGACCCAGTACTTC. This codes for CASSRTSGRKETQYF.

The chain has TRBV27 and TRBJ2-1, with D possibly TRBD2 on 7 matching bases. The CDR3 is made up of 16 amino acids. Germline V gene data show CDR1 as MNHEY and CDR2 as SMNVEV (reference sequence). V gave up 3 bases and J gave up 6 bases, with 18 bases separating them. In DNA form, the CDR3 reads TGTGCCAGCAGTTTCGGAGGGGGAGGGCCAATCAATGAGCAGTTCTTC. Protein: CASSFGGGGPINEQFF.

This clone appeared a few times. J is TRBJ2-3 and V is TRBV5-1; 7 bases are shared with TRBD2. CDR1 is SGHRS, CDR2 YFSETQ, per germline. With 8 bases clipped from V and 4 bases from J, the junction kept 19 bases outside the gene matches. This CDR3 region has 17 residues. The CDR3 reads CASEIGTTNPGSDTQYF. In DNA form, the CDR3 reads TGCGCCAGTGAAATTGGGACTACGAATCCGGGGTCAGATACGCAGTATTTT.

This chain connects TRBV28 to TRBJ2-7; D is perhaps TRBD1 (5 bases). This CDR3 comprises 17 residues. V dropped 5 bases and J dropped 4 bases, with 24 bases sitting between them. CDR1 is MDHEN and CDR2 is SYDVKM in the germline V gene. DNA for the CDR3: TGTGCCAGCAGTCTTAACGCAGACAGAGGTTTTCGGTACGAGCAGTACTTC. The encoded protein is CASSLNADRGFRYEQYF.

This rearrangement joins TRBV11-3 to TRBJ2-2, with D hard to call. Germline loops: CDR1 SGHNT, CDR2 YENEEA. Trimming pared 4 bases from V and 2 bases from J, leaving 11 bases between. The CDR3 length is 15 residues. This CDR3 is CASSSPSKNTGELFF. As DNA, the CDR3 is TGTGCCAGCAGCTCACCTTCGAAAAACACCGGGGAGCTGTTTTTT. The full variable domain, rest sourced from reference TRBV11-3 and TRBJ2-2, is EAGVVQSPRYKIIEKKQPVAFWCNPISGHNTLYWYLQNLGQGPELLIRYENEEAVDDSQLPKDRFSAERLKGVDSTLKIQPAELGDSAVYLCASSSPSKNTGELFFGEGSRLTVL.

Written as DNA, the CDR3 is TGTGCCAGCAGTTTTGGTGGACACTCCTACGAGCAGTACTTC. This codes for CASSFGGHSYEQYF. The V gene is TRBV28, the J gene TRBJ2-7; D may be TRBD1 (5 bases). The CDR3 totals 14 residues. CDR1 MDHEN and CDR2 SYDVKM come from the germline V gene. V was trimmed by 3 bases and J by 0 bases, leaving 9 bases between them.

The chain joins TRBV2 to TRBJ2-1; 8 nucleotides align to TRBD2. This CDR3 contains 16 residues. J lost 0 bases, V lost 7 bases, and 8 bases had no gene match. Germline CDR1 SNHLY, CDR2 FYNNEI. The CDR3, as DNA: TGTGCCAGCACTACAACCAGCGGGAGCTCCTACAATGAGCAGTTCTTC. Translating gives CASTTTSGSSYNEQFF.

CDR3 sequence reads: CASSPGQPNTEAFF. The CDR3 coding sequence is TGTGCCAGCAGTCCGGGACAGCCTAATACTGAAGCTTTCTTT. The V and J genes are TRBV27 and TRBJ1-1; the match to TRBD1 covers 7 bases. This CDR3 region has 14 residues. CDR1 is MNHEY and CDR2 is SMNVEV in the germline V gene (reference sequence). Unmatched junction bases numbered 8, after V lost 5 bases and J lost 5 bases.

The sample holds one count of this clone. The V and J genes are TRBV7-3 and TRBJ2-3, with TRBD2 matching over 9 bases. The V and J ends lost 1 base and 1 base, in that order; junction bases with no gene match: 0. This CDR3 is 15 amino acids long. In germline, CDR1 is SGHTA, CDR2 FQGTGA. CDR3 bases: TGTGCCAGCAGCTTAATAGCGGGGGGCACAGATACGCAGTATTTT. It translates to CASSLIAGGTDTQYF.

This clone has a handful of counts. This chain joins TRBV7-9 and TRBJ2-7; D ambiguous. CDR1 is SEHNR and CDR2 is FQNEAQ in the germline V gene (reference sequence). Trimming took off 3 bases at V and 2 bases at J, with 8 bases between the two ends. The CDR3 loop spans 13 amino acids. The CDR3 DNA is TGTGCCAGCAGCTTTGACACCGCCTACGAGCAGTACTTC. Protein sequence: CASSFDTAYEQYF.

CDR3 sequence (DNA): TGTGCCAGCAGCGCCGGGGGGTATATTTCGCAGCCCCAGCATTTT. This codes for CASSAGGYISQPQHF. The V call is TRBV9, the J call TRBJ1-5, with a weak D call TRBD1 (5 bases). The CDR3 consists of 15 residues. CDR1 is SGDLS and CDR2 is YYNGEE in the germline V gene. Trimming stripped 3 bases from V and 7 bases from J, with 17 bases between.

CDR3: CASSPGSTYEQYF. The CDR3, as DNA: TGTGCCAGCAGCCCGGGATCAACCTACGAGCAGTACTTC. The genes are TRBV7-9 and TRBJ2-7; D might be TRBD2 (5 bases). Germline V gene sequence: CDR1 SEHNR, CDR2 FQNEAQ (reference sequence). CDR3 length: 13 amino acids. The V gene lost 5 bases and the J gene lost 2 bases, with 10 bases spanning the gap.

The CDR3 DNA sequence: TGCGCCAGCAGCTTGGTTCCCGGACCCGAGCAGTACTTC. It codes for CASSLVPGPEQYF. The chain is built from TRBV5-1 and TRBJ2-7; D is unresolved. The CDR3 runs 13 residues. Trimming stripped 0 bases from V and 6 bases from J, with 10 bases between. CDR1 and CDR2 from the germline V gene are SGHRS and YFSETQ.

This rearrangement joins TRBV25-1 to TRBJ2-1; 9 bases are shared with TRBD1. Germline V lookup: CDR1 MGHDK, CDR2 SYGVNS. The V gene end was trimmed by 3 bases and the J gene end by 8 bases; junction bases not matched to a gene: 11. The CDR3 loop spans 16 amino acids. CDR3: CASSEPGQGLLDEQFF. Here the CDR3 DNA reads TGTGCCAGCAGTGAGCCGGGACAGGGTCTATTAGATGAGCAGTTCTTC.

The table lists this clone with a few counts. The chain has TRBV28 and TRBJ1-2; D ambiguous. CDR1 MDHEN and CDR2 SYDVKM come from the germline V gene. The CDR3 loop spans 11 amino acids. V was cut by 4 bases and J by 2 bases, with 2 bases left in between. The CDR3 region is CASSSNYGYTF. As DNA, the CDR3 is TGTGCCAGCAGTTCGAACTATGGCTACACCTTC.

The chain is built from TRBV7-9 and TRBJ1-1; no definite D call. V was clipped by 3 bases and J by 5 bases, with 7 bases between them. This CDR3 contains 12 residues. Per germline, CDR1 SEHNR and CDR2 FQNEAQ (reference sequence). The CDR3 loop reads CASSLDPTEAFF. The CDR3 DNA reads TGTGCCAGCAGCTTGGACCCTACTGAAGCTTTCTTT.

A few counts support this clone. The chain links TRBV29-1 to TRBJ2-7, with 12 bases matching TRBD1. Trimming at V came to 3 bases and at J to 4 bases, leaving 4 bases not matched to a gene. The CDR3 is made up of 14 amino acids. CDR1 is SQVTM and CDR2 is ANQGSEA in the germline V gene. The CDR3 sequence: CSVEGTGGIYEQYF. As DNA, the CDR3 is TGCAGCGTTGAGGGGACAGGGGGCATTTACGAGCAGTACTTC.

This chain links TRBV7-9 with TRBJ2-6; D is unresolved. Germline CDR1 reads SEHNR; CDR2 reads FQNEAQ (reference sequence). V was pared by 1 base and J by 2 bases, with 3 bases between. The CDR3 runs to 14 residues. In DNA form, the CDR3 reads TGTGCCAGCAGCTTAGTAGCTGGGGCCAACGTCCTGACTTTC. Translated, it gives CASSLVAGANVLTF.

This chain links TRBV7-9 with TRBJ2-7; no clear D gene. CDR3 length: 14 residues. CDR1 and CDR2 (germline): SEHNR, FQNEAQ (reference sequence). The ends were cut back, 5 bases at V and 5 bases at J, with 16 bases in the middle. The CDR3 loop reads CASSPDSTRDEQYF. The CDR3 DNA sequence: TGTGCCAGCAGCCCAGACTCGACCCGGGACGAGCAGTACTTC.

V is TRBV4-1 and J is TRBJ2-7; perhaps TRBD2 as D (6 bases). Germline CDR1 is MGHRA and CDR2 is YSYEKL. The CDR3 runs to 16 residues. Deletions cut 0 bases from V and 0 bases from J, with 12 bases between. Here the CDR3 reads CASSQDLRETSYEQYF. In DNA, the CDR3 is TGCGCCAGCAGCCAAGATCTCCGGGAGACCTCCTACGAGCAGTACTTC.

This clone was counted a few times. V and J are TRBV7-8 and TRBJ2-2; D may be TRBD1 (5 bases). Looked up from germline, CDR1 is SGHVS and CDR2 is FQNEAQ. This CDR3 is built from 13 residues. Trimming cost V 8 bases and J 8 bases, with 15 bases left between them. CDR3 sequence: CASCRVLRGELFF. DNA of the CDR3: TGTGCCAGCTGCAGGGTCCTAAGGGGGGAGCTGTTTTTT.

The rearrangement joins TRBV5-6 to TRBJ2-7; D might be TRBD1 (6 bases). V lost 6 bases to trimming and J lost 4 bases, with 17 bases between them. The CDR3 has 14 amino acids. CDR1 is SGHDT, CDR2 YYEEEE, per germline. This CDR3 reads CASTLTGPMYEQYF. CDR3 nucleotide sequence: TGTGCCAGCACTCTGACAGGTCCGATGTACGAGCAGTACTTC. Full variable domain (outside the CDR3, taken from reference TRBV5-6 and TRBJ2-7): DAGVTQSPTHLIKTRGQQVTLRCSPKSGHDTVSWYQQALGQGPQFIFQYYEEEERQRGNFPDRFSGHQFPNYSSELNVNALLLGDSALYLCASTLTGPMYEQYFGPGTRLTVT.

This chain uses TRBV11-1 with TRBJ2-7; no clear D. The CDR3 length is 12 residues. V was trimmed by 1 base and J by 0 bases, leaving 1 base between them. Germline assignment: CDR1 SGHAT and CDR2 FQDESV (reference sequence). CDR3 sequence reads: CASSLGSYEQYF. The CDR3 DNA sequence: TGTGCCAGCAGCTTAGGCTCCTACGAGCAGTACTTC.

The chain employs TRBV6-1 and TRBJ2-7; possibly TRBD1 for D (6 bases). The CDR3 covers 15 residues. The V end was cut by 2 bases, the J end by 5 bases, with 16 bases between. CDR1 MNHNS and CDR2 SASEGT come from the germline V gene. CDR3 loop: CASSERVQGPDEQYF. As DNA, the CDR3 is TGTGCCAGCAGTGAACGGGTACAGGGTCCGGACGAGCAGTACTTC.

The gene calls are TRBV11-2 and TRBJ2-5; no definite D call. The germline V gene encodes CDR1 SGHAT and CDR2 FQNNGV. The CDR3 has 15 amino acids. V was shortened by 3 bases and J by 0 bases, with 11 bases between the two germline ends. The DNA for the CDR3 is TGTGCCAGCAGCTTGGTCCAGGCATACCAAGAGACCCAGTACTTC. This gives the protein CASSLVQAYQETQYF. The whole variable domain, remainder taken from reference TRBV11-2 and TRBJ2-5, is EAGVAQSPRYKIIEKRQSVAFWCNPISGHATLYWYQQILGQGPKLLIQFQNNGVVDDSQLPKDRFSAERLKGVDSTLKIQPAKLEDSAVYLCASSLVQAYQETQYFGPGTRLLVL.

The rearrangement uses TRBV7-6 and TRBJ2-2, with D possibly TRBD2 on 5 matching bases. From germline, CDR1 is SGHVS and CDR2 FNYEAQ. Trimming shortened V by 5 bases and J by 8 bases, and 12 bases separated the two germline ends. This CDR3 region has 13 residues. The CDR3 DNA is TGTGCCAGCAGCGCCACTAGTACTGGGGAGCTGTTTTTT. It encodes CASSATSTGELFF.

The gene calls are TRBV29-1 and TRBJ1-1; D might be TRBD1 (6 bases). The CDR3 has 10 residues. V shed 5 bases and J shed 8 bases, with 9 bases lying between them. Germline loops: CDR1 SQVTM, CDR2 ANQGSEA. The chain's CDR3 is CSVFGTEAFF. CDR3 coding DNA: TGCAGCGTTTTCGGGACAGAAGCTTTCTTT.

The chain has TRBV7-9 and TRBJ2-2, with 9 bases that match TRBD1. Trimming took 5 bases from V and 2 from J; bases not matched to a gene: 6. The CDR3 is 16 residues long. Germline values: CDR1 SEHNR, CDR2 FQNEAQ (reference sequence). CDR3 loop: CASSDPDRGNTGELFF. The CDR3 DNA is TGTGCCAGCAGCGACCCGGACAGGGGAAACACCGGGGAGCTGTTTTTT.

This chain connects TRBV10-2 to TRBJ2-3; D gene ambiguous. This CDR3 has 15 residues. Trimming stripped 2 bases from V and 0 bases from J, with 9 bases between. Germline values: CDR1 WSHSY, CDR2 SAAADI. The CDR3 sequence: CASSETASSTDTQYF. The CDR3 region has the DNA TGCGCCAGCAGTGAGACGGCCTCTAGCACAGATACGCAGTATTTT.